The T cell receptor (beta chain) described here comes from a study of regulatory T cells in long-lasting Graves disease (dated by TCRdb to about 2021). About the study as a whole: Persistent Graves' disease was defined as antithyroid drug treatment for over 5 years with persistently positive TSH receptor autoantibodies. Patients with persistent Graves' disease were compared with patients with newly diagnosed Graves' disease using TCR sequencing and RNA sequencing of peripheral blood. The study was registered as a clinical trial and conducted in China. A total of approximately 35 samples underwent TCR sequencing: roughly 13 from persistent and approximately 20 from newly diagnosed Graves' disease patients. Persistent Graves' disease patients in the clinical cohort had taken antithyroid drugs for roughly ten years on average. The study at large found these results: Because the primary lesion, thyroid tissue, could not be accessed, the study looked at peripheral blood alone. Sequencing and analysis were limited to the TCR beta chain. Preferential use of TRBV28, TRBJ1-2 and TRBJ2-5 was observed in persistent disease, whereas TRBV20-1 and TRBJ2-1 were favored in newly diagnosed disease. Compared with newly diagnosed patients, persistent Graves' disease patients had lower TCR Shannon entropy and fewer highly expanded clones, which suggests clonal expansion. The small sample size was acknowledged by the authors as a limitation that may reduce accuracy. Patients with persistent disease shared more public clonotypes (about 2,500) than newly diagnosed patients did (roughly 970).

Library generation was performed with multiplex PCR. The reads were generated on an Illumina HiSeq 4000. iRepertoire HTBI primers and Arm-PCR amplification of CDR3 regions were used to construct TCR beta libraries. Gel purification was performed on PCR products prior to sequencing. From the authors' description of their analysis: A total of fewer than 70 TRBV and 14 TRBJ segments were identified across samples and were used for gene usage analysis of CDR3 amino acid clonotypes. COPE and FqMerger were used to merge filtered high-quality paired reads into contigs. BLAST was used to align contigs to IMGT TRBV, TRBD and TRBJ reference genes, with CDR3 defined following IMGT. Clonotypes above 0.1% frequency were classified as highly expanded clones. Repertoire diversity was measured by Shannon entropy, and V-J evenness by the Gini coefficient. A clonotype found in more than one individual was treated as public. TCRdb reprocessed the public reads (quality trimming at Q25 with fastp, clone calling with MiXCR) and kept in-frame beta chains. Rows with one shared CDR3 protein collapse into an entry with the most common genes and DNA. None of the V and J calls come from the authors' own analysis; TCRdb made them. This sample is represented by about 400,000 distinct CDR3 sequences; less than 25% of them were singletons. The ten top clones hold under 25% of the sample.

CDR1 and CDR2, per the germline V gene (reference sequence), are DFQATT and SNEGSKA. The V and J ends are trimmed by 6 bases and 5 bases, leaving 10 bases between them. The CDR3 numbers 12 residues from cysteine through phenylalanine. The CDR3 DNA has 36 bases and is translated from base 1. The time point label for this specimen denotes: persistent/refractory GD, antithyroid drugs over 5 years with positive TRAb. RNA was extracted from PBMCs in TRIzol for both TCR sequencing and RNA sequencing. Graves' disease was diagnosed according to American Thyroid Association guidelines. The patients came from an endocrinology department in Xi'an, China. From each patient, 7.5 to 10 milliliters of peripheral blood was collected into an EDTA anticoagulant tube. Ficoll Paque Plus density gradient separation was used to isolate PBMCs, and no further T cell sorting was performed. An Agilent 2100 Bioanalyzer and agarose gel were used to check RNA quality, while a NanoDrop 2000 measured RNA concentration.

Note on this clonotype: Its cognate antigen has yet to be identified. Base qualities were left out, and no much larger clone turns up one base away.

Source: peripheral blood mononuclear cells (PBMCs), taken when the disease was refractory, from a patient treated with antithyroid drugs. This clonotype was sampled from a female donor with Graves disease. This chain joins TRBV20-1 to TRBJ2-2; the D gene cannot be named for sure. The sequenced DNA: TGCAGTGCGGATGCGAGGACCGGGGAGCTGTTTTTT. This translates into CSADARTGELFF.